This T cell receptor (beta chain) was recorded in a study of naive and memory T cell subsets. General study findings and limits: Between naive and memory subsets, TCR abundance power law exponents differed. Each distinct alpha or beta sequence counts as one clonotype.

V lost 3 bases to trimming and J lost 2 bases; unmatched junction nucleotides: 6. This CDR3 comprises 15 residues. CDR1 and CDR2 (germline): SGHRS, YFSETQ. Four subsets defined by CD45RA and CD27 were sorted after CD3, CD4, CD8 and live/dead staining. Only a few counts were recorded for this clonotype. Its target is unknown. The beta constant-region primer was an equimolar mix of two oligonucleotides covering TRBC1 and TRBC2. Nested alpha and beta constant-region primers with the SP2 primer drove four PCR rounds on ligated cDNA. The cDNA 3' end received a ligated single-stranded oligonucleotide carrying the SP2 primer and a 12-nucleotide UMI. TCRdb used MiXCR to reprocess the UMI-ligation and nested PCR reads, holding one entry per CDR3 protein. The sample has 120,000 or so distinct CDR3 sequences; just over 35% are singletons.

Sequencing was performed on central memory CD4+ T cells from blood. The receptor was derived from a human donor in good health. The chain employs TRBV5-1 and TRBJ2-5, with 8 bases matching TRBD1. Here the CDR3 reads CASSWGTGRQETQYF. CDR3 nucleotides: TGCGCCAGCAGCTGGGGGACAGGAAGACAAGAGACCCAGTACTTC. Supplemented by reference TRBV5-1 and TRBJ2-5, the full variable domain reads KAGVTQTPRYLIKTRGQQVTLSCSPISGHRSVSWYQQTPGQGLQFLFEYFSETQRNKGNFPGRFSGRQFSNSRSEMNVSTLELGDSALYLCASSWGTGRQETQYFGPGTRLLVL.